The 20 T cell receptor beta chains below were found in one sample sequenced in a study of T cell responses to AZD1222 COVID-19 vaccine. TCRdb's table, derived via immunoSEQ multiplex PCR, lists solely in-frame clones and lacks some. The table has about 180,000 clones, 92% seen once; the top ten hold roughly 1.9%. Material: peripheral blood, obtained 28 days after the second AZD1222 dose. The receptors were gathered from an adult who received the AZD1222 COVID-19 vaccine.

This chain connects TRBV5-4 to TRBJ2-1; a weak D match, TRBD2 (5 bases). The CDR3 is made up of 17 amino acids. V lost 4 bases and J 2 bases, leaving 19 bases between the germline ends. Germline assignment: CDR1 SGHNT and CDR2 YYREEE (reference sequence). CDR3 bases: TGTGCCAGCAGCCCCCGAACTAGTACTGAAGCCTACAATGAGCAGTTCTTC. Its translation is CASSPRTSTEAYNEQFF. The full variable domain, completed using reference TRBV5-4 and TRBJ2-1, is ETGVTQSPTHLIKTRGQQVTLRCSSQSGHNTVSWYQQALGQGPQFIFQYYREEENGRGNFPPRFSGLQFPNYSSELNVNALELDDSALYLCASSPRTSTEAYNEQFFGPGTRLTVL.

This clone was seen once. The V and J genes are TRBV2 and TRBJ1-1; TRBD1 might be the D (6 bases). In germline, CDR1 is SNHLY, CDR2 FYNNEI. The CDR3 runs 15 residues. The V gene lost 8 bases and the J gene lost 0 bases, with 16 bases spanning the gap. CDR3 in DNA: TGTGCCAGCCAGTTGGACAGCGTCATGAACACTGAAGCTTTCTTT. Encoded protein: CASQLDSVMNTEAFF. The full variable domain, completed using reference TRBV2 and TRBJ1-1, is EPEVTQTPSHQVTQMGQEVILRCVPISNHLYFYWYRQILGQKVEFLVSFYNNEISEKSEIFDDQFSVERPDGSNFTLKIRSTKLEDSAMYFCASQLDSVMNTEAFFGQGTRLTVV.

The chain combines TRBV24-1 with TRBJ1-2; D gene ambiguous. This CDR3 spans 12 amino acids. Germline V gene lookup returns CDR1 KGHDR and CDR2 SFDVKD. V lost 4 bases and J 6 bases, leaving 8 bases between the germline ends. CDR3 loop: CATSEGSHGYTF. CDR3 coding DNA: TGTGCCACCAGTGAGGGCAGTCATGGCTACACCTTC.

V and J are TRBV5-4 and TRBJ1-2; no reliable D call. Germline-derived CDR1 and CDR2 are SGHNT and YYREEE (reference sequence). This CDR3 has 13 amino acids. The V end lost 1 base, the J end lost 4 bases, and 8 bases lay between the germline ends. The CDR3 DNA sequence: TGTGCCAGCAGCTTGAAGGAGGTCTATGGCTACACCTTC. Amino acids: CASSLKEVYGYTF.

This rearrangement joins TRBV9 to TRBJ2-7; D is perhaps TRBD1 (5 bases). Germline CDR1 reads SGDLS; CDR2 reads YYNGEE. The V end lost 4 bases, the J end lost 3 bases, and 20 bases lay between the germline ends. The CDR3 is 16 residues long. Here the CDR3 reads CASSPSWGHKYYEQYF. The CDR3 DNA follows: TGTGCCAGCAGCCCCAGTTGGGGCCACAAGTACTACGAGCAGTACTTC.

This chain joins TRBV12-3 or TRBV12-4 and TRBJ2-1; D remains ambiguous. The CDR3 covers 11 residues. V lost 3 bases and J 8 bases, leaving 5 bases between the germline ends. The CDR3 region has the DNA TGTGCCAGCAGTTTCAGCGATGAGCAGTTCTTC. It yields the protein CASSFSDEQFF.

The chain carries TRBV5-5 and TRBJ2-2; D may be TRBD1 (6 bases). CDR3 length: 15 residues. CDR1 is SGHKS, CDR2 YYEKEE, per germline (reference sequence). V shed 0 bases and J shed 7 bases, with 13 bases lying between them. For the CDR3, the DNA is TGTGCCAGCAGCTTGGAGGCCATCAGGGGCGGGGAGCTGTTTTTT. This sequence encodes CASSLEAIRGGELFF.

CDR3 DNA: TGTGCCTGGAGTGTTGGGCCAGCCGGCTACACCTTC. Translating gives CAWSVGPAGYTF. This sequence joins TRBV30 and TRBJ1-2; the D is unclear. The V gene's germline CDR1 is GTSNPN and CDR2 SVGIG (reference sequence). Trimming cost V 0 bases and J 8 bases, with 10 bases left between them. The CDR3 spans 12 residues.

Only a few counts were recorded for this clone. J is TRBJ2-1 and V is TRBV2, with D possibly called TRBD1 or TRBD2 (5 bases each). The germline V and J ends were trimmed by 6 bases and 0 bases, with 12 bases remaining between them. Germline CDR1 reads SNHLY; CDR2 reads FYNNEI. The CDR3 is 15 amino acids. DNA of the CDR3: TGTGCCAGCAGGAGTGGGGGTAGCTCCTACAATGAGCAGTTCTTC. Its translation: CASRSGGSSYNEQFF.

This clone was observed once. This rearrangement joins TRBV2 to TRBJ2-4; no firm D call. There are 12 residues in the CDR3. Germline V gene sequence: CDR1 SNHLY, CDR2 FYNNEI. Deletions cut 7 bases from V and 6 bases from J, with 10 bases between. In nucleotides, the CDR3 is TGTGCCAGCAACGCTAACGGAAACATTCAGTACTTC. Translated, it gives CASNANGNIQYF.

This chain links TRBV14 with TRBJ2-7; D call uncertain. Germline CDR1 is SGHDN and CDR2 is FVKESK. Trimming took off 1 base at V and 3 bases at J, with 13 bases between the two ends. The CDR3 is 15 amino acids. Here the CDR3 reads CASSQGAGPGYEQYF. The CDR3, as DNA: TGTGCCAGCAGCCAAGGGGCCGGACCGGGCTACGAGCAGTACTTC. The full variable domain, rest sourced from reference TRBV14 and TRBJ2-7, is EAGVTQFPSHSVIEKGQTVTLRCDPISGHDNLYWYRRVMGKEIKFLLHFVKESKQDESGMPNNRFLAERTGGTYSTLKVQPAELEDSGVYFCASSQGAGPGYEQYFGPGTRLTVT.

J is TRBJ2-7 and V is TRBV5-6; the D gene is possibly TRBD2 (5 bases). V was clipped by 0 bases and J by 2 bases, with 9 bases between them. The germline V gene encodes CDR1 SGHDT and CDR2 YYEEEE. This CDR3 is 14 amino acids long. The CDR3 DNA reads TGTGCCAGCAGCTTGGGACTAATTACCTACGAGCAGTACTTC. This sequence encodes CASSLGLITYEQYF.

The CDR3 loop is CASSRTSGKETQYF. The DNA for the CDR3 is TGCGCCAGCAGTAGAACTAGCGGGAAAGAGACCCAGTACTTC. The rearrangement joins TRBV10-1 to TRBJ2-5; the match to TRBD2 covers 10 bases. Germline-derived CDR1 and CDR2 are WNHNN and SYGVQD (reference sequence). There are 14 residues in the CDR3. The J segment lost 3 bases and the V segment lost 5 bases, leaving 3 bases of the junction unmatched.

This rearrangement joins TRBV12-3 or TRBV12-4 to TRBJ2-3; tentative D call: TRBD2 (7 bases). V was trimmed by 6 bases and J by 5 bases, leaving 12 bases between them. CDR3 length equals 13 residues. CDR3 residues: CASRRGARDTQYF. The CDR3 DNA reads TGTGCCAGCAGACGGGGGGCGAGAGATACGCAGTATTTT.

This clone was recorded only once. This chain joins TRBV29-1 and TRBJ1-2; no clear D. V gave up 3 bases and J gave up 2 bases, with 10 bases separating them. Germline assignment: CDR1 SQVTM and CDR2 ANQGSEA. The CDR3 is made up of 13 amino acids. CDR3 nucleotide sequence: TGCAGCGTTGACTCGACGGAAAACTATGGCTACACCTTC. Residues: CSVDSTENYGYTF.

The CDR3 sequence: CASSPSGHPYGYTF. The CDR3 DNA reads TGTGCCAGTAGTCCGTCGGGACACCCCTATGGCTACACCTTC. This chain links TRBV19 with TRBJ1-2; D is possibly TRBD1 (6 bases). The germline CDR1 and CDR2 sequences are LNHDA and SQIVND (reference sequence). This CDR3 comprises 14 residues. V lost 5 bases and J 4 bases, leaving 14 bases between the germline ends.

This clone was observed at least ten times. This chain uses TRBV6-6 with TRBJ2-7; TRBD2 might be the D (6 bases). V gave up 11 bases and J gave up 1 base, with 9 bases separating them. Germline V lookup: CDR1 MNHNY, CDR2 SVGAGI (reference sequence). The CDR3 covers 11 residues. DNA of the CDR3: TGTGCCGGAGGGACTTCCTACGAGCAGTACTTC. It is translated as CAGGTSYEQYF.

This rearrangement joins TRBV9 to TRBJ1-1; D uncertain. Germline CDR1 reads SGDLS; CDR2 reads YYNGEE. V was pared by 4 bases and J by 3 bases, with 10 bases between. The length of the CDR3 is 13 residues. CDR3 residues: CASSPRRDTEAFF. The CDR3 coding sequence is TGTGCCAGCAGCCCGAGGAGGGACACTGAAGCTTTCTTT.

V usage is TRBV4-2 and J usage is TRBJ2-1; 15 nucleotides match TRBD2. The CDR3 is 16 residues long. Germline values: CDR1 LGHNA, CDR2 YNFKEQ. The V and J ends lost 0 bases and 7 bases, in that order; junction bases with no gene match: 1. The CDR3, as DNA: TGTGCCAGCAGCCAAGACGGACTAGCGGGGGGGAATGAGCAGTTCTTC. Amino acids: CASSQDGLAGGNEQFF.

The chain uses TRBV7-6 and TRBJ2-3; 12 nucleotides match TRBD2. V shed 3 bases, J shed 6 bases, and the junction held 7 bases outside the gene matches. There are 16 residues in the CDR3. Germline V CDR1 and CDR2: SGHVS, FNYEAQ. The CDR3: CASSFASGRGSDTQYF. CDR3 sequence (DNA): TGTGCCAGCAGCTTCGCTAGCGGGAGGGGTTCGGATACGCAGTATTTT.